This T cell receptor beta chain was sequenced in a study of blood T cell repertoires in COVID-19. Overall study: Acute-phase and convalescent COVID-19 samples originated in the United States, Italy and Spain. From T cells, B-cell-depleted T cells, or PBMCs came the material, which was cDNA or gDNA.

This clone appeared once. Authors' methods: Scientists estimated how many nucleated cells there were by amplifying reference gene primers. Profiling relied on immunoSEQ multiplex PCR, and the TCRdb table lists in-frame clones only, not all of them. V and J calls and clone size are given by that table; D and trimming were obtained from the DNA. Among some 210,000 clones listed, 89% were seen once. Germline values: CDR1 MGHRA, CDR2 YSYEKL. V lost 3 bases to trimming and J lost 7 bases, with 15 bases between them. The CDR3 is 14 residues long. Sequenced input: peripheral blood. The receptor comes from a middle-aged woman with acute or convalescent COVID-19. The chain joins TRBV4-1 to TRBJ1-1; a possible D gene is TRBD1 (6 bases). CDR3 residues: CASSQDTGNREAFF. As DNA, the CDR3 is TGCGCCAGCAGCCAGGACACAGGGAATCGTGAAGCTTTCTTT.